Presented here are 28 T cell receptor beta chains from one specimen sequenced in a study of blood T cell repertoires in COVID-19. The assay was immunoSEQ multiplex PCR, and TCRdb's table has in-frame clones only and misses some. The sample carries over 200,000 clones, about 85% recorded once. The sample comprised PBMCs or T cells enriched from blood (not recorded which). The receptors were gathered from a young man who had recovered from COVID-19.

In its sample, this clone was seen a few times. The gene calls are TRBV7-8 and TRBJ2-1, with no clear D. Trimming removed 4 bases at V and 5 bases at J, with 18 bases between. This CDR3 contains 16 residues. Looked up from germline, CDR1 is SGHVS and CDR2 is FQNEAQ. The DNA for the CDR3 is TGTGCCAGCAGCTCGAGAGGTGTCCCGGTAAACAATGAGCAGTTCTTC. Translated, it gives CASSSRGVPVNNEQFF.

The chain combines TRBV5-5 with TRBJ2-7; D gene uncertain. The V and J ends lost 0 bases and 2 bases respectively, with 15 bases between them. The V gene's germline CDR1 is SGHKS and CDR2 YYEKEE (reference sequence). The CDR3 spans 16 residues. The CDR3 here is CASSLGASPNTYEQYF. DNA of the CDR3: TGTGCCAGCAGCTTGGGAGCCTCGCCAAATACCTACGAGCAGTACTTC.

The chain uses TRBV4-3 and TRBJ1-1, with 12 positions matching TRBD1. Germline assignment: CDR1 LGHNA and CDR2 YSLEER. The junction had 4 bases not matched to a gene; V was cut back by 3 bases and J by 2 bases. The CDR3 consists of 16 residues. The CDR3 sequence is CASSQRDRGQNTEAFF. Written as DNA, the CDR3 is TGCGCCAGCAGCCAGAGGGACAGGGGGCAAAACACTGAAGCTTTCTTT.

Comments on this clone: Other nucleotide sequences in the sample specify the same CDR3. This chain uses TRBV7-2 with TRBJ2-7, with D possibly TRBD2 on 5 matching bases. CDR1 is SGHTA, CDR2 FQGNSA, per germline. Trimming cost V 1 base and J 3 bases, with 7 bases left between them. The CDR3 has 13 amino acids. The CDR3 sequence: CASSLGRIYEQYF. CDR3 DNA sequence: TGTGCCAGCAGCTTAGGGAGGATCTACGAGCAGTACTTC.

V usage is TRBV30 and J usage is TRBJ1-5, with 8 bases lining up with TRBD1. Per germline, CDR1 GTSNPN and CDR2 SVGIG (reference sequence). The V and J ends lost 1 base and 6 bases, in that order; junction bases with no gene match: 5. The CDR3 totals 14 residues. CDR3 sequence (DNA): TGTGCCTGGAGTGCCAACAGGGGGAGTCAGCCCCAGCATTTT. Its translation: CAWSANRGSQPQHF.

The rearrangement joins TRBV11-2 to TRBJ1-1; D is possibly TRBD1 (6 bases). This CDR3 region has 15 residues. Germline V lookup: CDR1 SGHAT, CDR2 FQNNGV. Trimming took 1 base from V and 5 from J, leaving 14 bases between them. The CDR3 DNA follows: TGTGCCAGCAGCTTAGGAACAGGGTTTAGGACTGAAGCTTTCTTT. This sequence encodes CASSLGTGFRTEAFF.

This chain joins TRBV7-2 and TRBJ2-7, with D perhaps matching TRBD1 (5 bases). Germline CDR1 reads SGHTA; CDR2 reads FQGNSA. The CDR3 covers 13 residues. Deletions cut 5 bases from V and 3 bases from J, with 11 bases between. In DNA form, the CDR3 reads TGTGCCAGCAGCCCGACAGTAGACTACGAGCAGTACTTC. Its protein product is CASSPTVDYEQYF.

This chain joins TRBV11-2 and TRBJ2-7; 8 bases fit TRBD1. The CDR3 contains 13 residues. CDR1 is SGHAT, CDR2 FQNNGV, per germline. Losses at the gene ends were 7 bases for V and 6 bases for J; bases not matched to a gene: 8. The CDR3 DNA sequence: TGTGCCAGCACCTCCGGGACAGGCCCCGAGCAGTACTTC. As protein: CASTSGTGPEQYF.

The gene calls are TRBV29-1 and TRBJ2-1; D possibly corresponds to TRBD2 (6 bases). Germline lookup yields CDR1 SQVTM and CDR2 ANQGSEA. The ends were cut back, 6 bases at V and 6 bases at J, with 12 bases in the middle. The CDR3 spans 12 residues. CDR3 in amino acids: CSVEGGTNEQFF. Here the CDR3 DNA reads TGCAGCGTGGAGGGTGGCACCAATGAGCAGTTCTTC.

The genes are TRBV28 and TRBJ1-1; D is undetermined. Trimming cost V 8 bases and J 11 bases, with 15 bases left between them. CDR1 MDHEN and CDR2 SYDVKM come from the germline V gene. The CDR3 is 11 amino acids. CDR3 sequence (DNA): TGTGCCAGCGCTGGAGGATGGACGGCTTTCTTT. It is translated as CASAGGWTAFF.

V gene TRBV11-2 combines with J gene TRBJ2-7, with D tentatively TRBD2 (6 bases). CDR1 and CDR2 from the germline V gene are SGHAT and FQNNGV. The CDR3 consists of 14 residues. V was pared by 11 bases and J by 1 base, with 18 bases between. The CDR3 region has the DNA TGTGCCTCTACTCATGGGGGGTCTTCCTACGAGCAGTACTTC. Translated, it gives CASTHGGSSYEQYF.

The rearrangement joins TRBV3-1 (or the pseudogene TRBV3-2) to TRBJ2-7, with 10 bases lining up with TRBD2. The length of the CDR3 is 14 residues. CDR1 and CDR2 (germline): LGHDT, YNNKEL (reference sequence). Trimming cost V 4 bases and J 1 base; bases outside gene matches: 1. The CDR3 loop reads CASSLSGGSYEQYF. The CDR3 DNA is TGTGCCAGCAGCCTTAGCGGGGGGTCCTACGAGCAGTACTTC.

The V gene is TRBV7-2, the J gene TRBJ2-7; unclear D gene. This CDR3 is 14 amino acids long. Trimming pared 1 base from V and 0 bases from J, leaving 7 bases between. Germline V CDR1 and CDR2: SGHTA, FQGNSA. CDR3 residues: CASSLGGDSYEQYF. Written as DNA, the CDR3 is TGTGCCAGCAGCTTAGGAGGAGACTCCTACGAGCAGTACTTC.

The V gene is TRBV6-2 or TRBV6-3, the J gene TRBJ2-7; D gene uncertain. The CDR3 contains 11 residues. The germline gives CDR1 MNHEY, CDR2 SVGEGT. V lost 6 bases, J lost 2 bases, and 5 bases lay in between. The CDR3 here is CASSLTYEQYF. In nucleotides, the CDR3 is TGTGCCAGCAGCCTTACCTACGAGCAGTACTTC.

This clone was seen only once. This chain uses TRBV14 with TRBJ2-7; D possibly corresponds to TRBD1 (5 bases). Germline CDR1 SGHDN, CDR2 FVKESK. Trimming took 0 bases from V and 2 from J, leaving 14 bases between them. The CDR3 is made up of 16 amino acids. CDR3 in DNA: TGTGCCAGCAGCCAAGAGGGGCGGACAACAACCTACGAGCAGTACTTC. Amino acids: CASSQEGRTTTYEQYF.

J is TRBJ2-2 and V is TRBV6-2 or TRBV6-3, with TRBD2 matching over 7 bases. In germline, CDR1 is MNHEY, CDR2 SVGEGT. The trim removed 0 bases at V and 5 bases at J, leaving 12 bases unmatched. This CDR3 contains 18 residues. CDR3 region: CASSYSGRQRGLTGELFF. CDR3 bases: TGTGCCAGCAGTTACTCAGGGAGGCAGCGGGGTTTGACCGGGGAGCTGTTTTTT.

This clone was seen just once. The V gene is TRBV24-1, the J gene TRBJ2-5; a weak D match, TRBD2 (6 bases). The CDR3 extends over 13 amino acids. V lost 4 bases to trimming and J lost 4 bases, with 9 bases between them. Germline CDR1 is KGHDR and CDR2 is SFDVKD. CDR3 protein: CATSDGSLETQYF. Written as DNA, the CDR3 is TGTGCCACCAGTGACGGGAGTCTAGAGACCCAGTACTTC.

The V gene is TRBV25-1, the J gene TRBJ2-7; 7 positions match TRBD2. There are 15 residues in the CDR3. The J segment lost 4 bases and the V segment lost 4 bases, leaving 10 bases of the junction unmatched. CDR1 and CDR2 (germline): MGHDK, SYGVNS. The CDR3 DNA is TGTGCCAGCAGTGGTACTAGCGATTTACCTTACGAGCAGTACTTC. Its translation: CASSGTSDLPYEQYF.

V and J are TRBV6-5 and TRBJ1-1; 9 bases agree with TRBD1. The CDR3 has 15 amino acids. Trimming removed 1 base from V and 11 bases from J; junction bases left unmatched: 11. Germline lookup yields CDR1 MNHEY and CDR2 SVGAGI. CDR3 bases: TGTGCCAGCAGTTACTTAAAACAGGGGGCGCCTAAGGCTTTCTTT. This gives the protein CASSYLKQGAPKAFF.

The V and J genes are TRBV16 and TRBJ1-4; TRBD1 agrees at 9 bases. CDR3 length equals 15 residues. The germline V gene encodes CDR1 KGHSY and CDR2 FQNENV. V dropped 6 bases and J dropped 7; count of bases not matched to a gene: 9. The CDR3 loop reads CASSENRGRGEKLFF. The CDR3 DNA follows: TGTGCCAGCAGTGAGAACAGGGGGCGCGGTGAAAAACTGTTTTTT.

The chain is built from TRBV5-4 and TRBJ1-1; D is unclear. Trimming took 0 bases from V and 1 from J, leaving 10 bases between them. This CDR3 spans 15 amino acids. CDR1 is SGHNT, CDR2 YYREEE, per germline (reference sequence). CDR3 coding DNA: TGTGCCAGCAGCTTGGATGCGGGTCGGAACACTGAAGCTTTCTTT. Its protein is CASSLDAGRNTEAFF.

V usage is TRBV28 and J usage is TRBJ2-7, with D maybe TRBD1 (5 bases). V lost 6 bases to trimming and J lost 3 bases, with 15 bases between them. This CDR3 spans 14 amino acids. In germline, CDR1 is MDHEN, CDR2 SYDVKM. Here the CDR3 DNA reads TGTGCCAGCAGATCCCGACTGGGGCTCTACGAGCAGTACTTC. Protein product: CASRSRLGLYEQYF.

This CDR3 is CASSPSGGDFEQYF. The DNA of the CDR3 is TGTGCCAGCAGCCCGTCGGGGGGAGATTTCGAGCAGTACTTC. The chain recombines TRBV3-1 (or the pseudogene TRBV3-2) with TRBJ2-7, with 7 bases identical to TRBD2. J lost 6 bases, V lost 4 bases, and 9 bases had no gene match. Per the germline V gene, CDR1 is LGHDT and CDR2 is YNNKEL (reference sequence). CDR3 length: 14 residues.

Points on this clone: A junction boundary mismatches the germline segment, possibly from a read error. The chain carries TRBV7-6 and TRBJ2-1; 13 nucleotides line up with TRBD2. CDR1 SGHVS and CDR2 FNYEAQ come from the germline V gene. CDR3 length: 17 amino acids. The CDR3: CASSIAGTSGTNNEQFF. In DNA, the CDR3 is TGTGCCAGCAGCATAGCCGGGACTAGCGGGACCAACAATGAGCAGTTCTTC.

V usage is TRBV21-1 and J usage is TRBJ2-1; the D segment call TRBD1 is taken from the table without a DNA check. TRBV21-1 is classified as a pseudogene. This CDR3 is built from 14 residues. This CDR3 reads CASSKGTDNNEQFF. The CDR3, as DNA: TGTGCCAGCAGCAAGGGGACAGATAACAATGAGCAGTTCTTC.

The chain links TRBV7-9 to TRBJ1-5, with 10 bases aligning to TRBD1. The CDR3 is made up of 16 amino acids. CDR1 is SEHNR and CDR2 is FQNEAQ in the germline V gene (reference sequence). The J segment lost 9 bases and the V segment lost 0 bases, leaving 8 bases of the junction unmatched. CDR3 loop: CASSLARTGGDTPQHF. The CDR3 DNA sequence: TGTGCCAGCAGCTTAGCTCGGACAGGGGGAGATACGCCCCAGCATTTT.

J is TRBJ1-2 and V is TRBV28, with 8 bases that match TRBD1. Germline loops: CDR1 MDHEN, CDR2 SYDVKM. This CDR3 is built from 13 residues. V was clipped by 6 bases and J by 4 bases; unmatched bases: 4. CDR3 amino acids: CASRLDRGYGYTF. The CDR3 DNA reads TGTGCCAGCAGGCTAGACAGGGGCTATGGCTACACCTTC.

This chain uses TRBV14 with TRBJ2-5; the D is unclear. Trimming cost V 2 bases and J 2 bases, with 12 bases left between them. The CDR3 totals 15 residues. The V gene's germline CDR1 is SGHDN and CDR2 FVKESK. CDR3 sequence reads: CASSQPRSAQETQYF. The CDR3 DNA reads as TGTGCCAGCAGCCAACCACGGAGCGCGCAAGAGACCCAGTACTTC.